This T cell receptor beta chain comes out of a study of T cell responses to AZD1222 COVID-19 vaccine. Study-level points and caveats: Recipients of two AZD1222 doses showed rising Spike-specific TCR breadth and depth. Among the donors, most were white British and more were female, and clonal diversity was possibly underestimated. Every sample of the repertoires postdated the peak T cell response. CD4 TCRs associated with vaccination spanned spike, dominating at 160-218 and 743-854.

Trimming took 9 bases from V and 0 from J, leaving 9 bases between them. The CDR3 consists of 13 residues. The data were produced by immunoSEQ multiplex PCR, yet TCRdb's version contains in-frame clones alone and is incomplete. The sample holds approximately 150,000 clones, 88% seen once. Points on this clone: Its antigen is unidentified.

This specimen was peripheral blood, taken on day 0 of AZD1222 vaccination. This rearrangement joins TRBV12-3 or TRBV12-4 to TRBJ2-1; TRBD2 might be the D (5 bases). This receptor was identified in an adult in good health. The CDR3, as DNA: TGTGCCAGTTCACGGGACTCCTACAATGAGCAGTTCTTC. Residues: CASSRDSYNEQFF.